Listed below are T cell receptor beta chains from one sample, sequenced in a study of blood T cell repertoires in COVID-19. The protocol was immunoSEQ multiplex PCR, while the TCRdb copy is restricted to in-frame clones and leaves out a portion. The sample lists 150,000 to 200,000 clones; around 80% were seen once. The sample consisted of peripheral blood. These receptors were taken from a woman aged 60-75 years with COVID-19, enrolled during active disease. Both conserved end residues are part of each CDR3. A D gene is named only where the DNA matches it firmly. Clone size is stated in some rows and not others, as once, few, many or a class when expanded.

CDR3aa	CDR3nt	j_gene	abundance	d_gene	v_gene
CASSARGHEQFF	TGTGCCAGCAGCGCAAGAGGTCATGAGCAGTTCTTC	TRBJ2-1	-	-	TRBV13
CASSSPGQGSHEQYF	TGTGCCAGCAGCAGCCCGGGACAGGGGTCCCACGAGCAGTACTTC	TRBJ2-7	-	TRBD1	TRBV27
CASSQDFPSGRSAAEQFF	TGTGCCAGCAGCCAAGACTTCCCCAGCGGGAGGTCCGCAGCCGAGCAGTTCTTC	TRBJ2-1	-	TRBD2	TRBV3-1/TRBV3-2
CASSLARDSGNTIYF	TGCGCCAGCAGCTTGGCCAGGGACTCTGGAAACACCATATATTTT	TRBJ1-3	-	-	TRBV5-1
CASSSRLSGNTIYF	TGTGCCAGCAGTTCCAGGCTCTCTGGAAACACCATATATTTT	TRBJ1-3	few	-	TRBV28
CSVAHPPGLAGVDEQYF	TGCAGCGTTGCTCACCCACCGGGACTAGCGGGAGTAGACGAGCAGTACTTC	TRBJ2-7	few	TRBD2	TRBV29-1
CSALDRGLPGNGYTF	TGCAGCGCCCTAGACAGGGGACTTCCTGGGAATGGCTACACCTTC	TRBJ1-2	-	TRBD1	TRBV29-1
CASSTDRFTNYTF	TGTGCCAGCAGTACGGACAGGTTCACCAACTACACCTTC	TRBJ1-2	-	TRBD1	TRBV3-1/TRBV3-2
CAISEPGQGNEKLFF	TGTGCCATCAGTGAGCCGGGACAGGGAAATGAAAAACTGTTTTTT	TRBJ1-4	-	TRBD1	TRBV10-3
CASSIGALNSPLHF	TGTGCCAGTAGTATAGGGGCCCTTAATTCACCCCTCCACTTT	TRBJ1-6	-	-	TRBV19
CASSVGTSGVETQYF	TGTGCCAGCAGCGTAGGGACTAGCGGGGTGGAGACCCAGTACTTC	TRBJ2-5	-	TRBD2	TRBV9
CASSLSSGRKDTQYF	TGTGCCAGCAGCCTGTCTAGCGGGAGAAAAGATACGCAGTATTTT	TRBJ2-3	-	TRBD2	TRBV7-3
CASSFGLAGGVGTDTQYF	TGTGCCAGCAGCTTTGGACTAGCGGGAGGAGTAGGCACAGATACGCAGTATTTT	TRBJ2-3	-	TRBD2	TRBV9
CASSSTGITDTQYF	TGTGCCAGCAGTTCGACAGGGATCACAGATACGCAGTATTTT	TRBJ2-3	-	TRBD1	TRBV28
CASSGHGTSFRRFF	TGTGCCAGCAGCGGACACGGGACTTCTTTTCGTCGGTTCTTC	TRBJ2-1	few	-	TRBV9
CATRSNKGQGAGTQYF	TGTGCCACCCGGTCGAATAAGGGACAGGGGGCCGGGACCCAGTACTTC	TRBJ2-5	-	TRBD1	TRBV10-3
CASSQELGTSGNNEQFF	TGCGCCAGCAGCCAAGAATTGGGGACTAGCGGGAACAATGAGCAGTTCTTC	TRBJ2-1	-	TRBD2	TRBV4-3
CAWSLHGRVGYGYTF	TGTGCCTGGAGTCTCCACGGCAGGGTTGGCTATGGCTACACCTTC	TRBJ1-2	once	-	TRBV30
CASSPGDRTEAFF	TGTGCCAGCAGCCCAGGCGATCGAACTGAAGCTTTCTTT	TRBJ1-1	once	-	TRBV7-3
CAGRDRGVDGYTF	TGTGCCGGCAGGGACAGGGGCGTAGATGGCTACACCTTC	TRBJ1-2	-	TRBD1	TRBV28
CASSVLRTGVSGEQFF	TGTGCCAGCAGTGTTTTGCGGACAGGGGTGTCCGGTGAGCAGTTCTTC	TRBJ2-1	-	TRBD1	TRBV7-9
CASSTRGRVNEKLFF	TGCGCCAGCAGCACCAGGGGGCGGGTAAATGAAAAACTGTTTTTT	TRBJ1-4	once	TRBD1	TRBV5-1